These 26 T cell receptor beta chains were all obtained from the same sample, sequenced in a study of control samples from healthy donors and cancer patients. Profiling relied on immunoSEQ multiplex PCR, and the TCRdb table lists in-frame clones only, not all of them. The data show just over 150,000 clones, with roughly 93% seen just once and approximately 2.5% held by the top ten. Material: blood. These receptors were collected from a man aged 50-59 years in good health.

The chain carries TRBV6-1 and TRBJ1-1, with D hard to call. Per germline, CDR1 MNHNS and CDR2 SASEGT. The CDR3 extends over 15 amino acids. V was cut by 2 bases and J by 0 bases, with 10 bases left in between. The CDR3 coding sequence is TGTGCCAGCAGTGAAACCCAGCTTATGAACACTGAAGCTTTCTTT. Protein sequence: CASSETQLMNTEAFF.

V and J are TRBV5-1 and TRBJ2-7; D remains unclear. This CDR3 is built from 15 residues. The germline gives CDR1 SGHRS, CDR2 YFSETQ. The germline V and J ends were trimmed by 0 bases and 2 bases, with 12 bases remaining between them. CDR3 coding DNA: TGCGCCAGCAGCTTGGGGTCGGACGGAACCTACGAGCAGTACTTC. This gives the protein CASSLGSDGTYEQYF.

The chain employs TRBV15 and TRBJ2-5; 11 nucleotides match TRBD2. V gave up 1 base and J gave up 5 bases; unmatched junction bases: 6. The CDR3 extends over 16 amino acids. Germline V lookup: CDR1 LNHNV, CDR2 YYDKDF (reference sequence). DNA of the CDR3: TGTGCCACCAGCAGAGGGTTAGCGGGAGGGCGGGAGACCCAGTACTTC. This codes for CATSRGLAGGRETQYF.

The chain couples TRBV19 to TRBJ1-5; TRBD1 matches 8 bases. V lost 7 bases, J lost 6 bases, and 8 bases stayed unmatched. The germline V gene encodes CDR1 LNHDA and CDR2 SQIVND (reference sequence). This CDR3 contains 14 residues. Written as DNA, the CDR3 is TGTGCCAGTAACCGCAGGACAGGGAGTCAGCCCCAGCATTTT. Protein sequence: CASNRRTGSQPQHF. Based on the CDR3 plus reference TRBV19 and TRBJ1-5, the full variable domain is DGGITQSPKYLFRKEGQNVTLSCEQNLNHDAMYWYRQDPGQGLRLIYYSQIVNDFQKGDIAEGYSVSREKKESFPLTVTSAQKNPTAFYLCASNRRTGSQPQHFGDGTRLSIL.

The chain employs TRBV7-9 and TRBJ1-4; D is unclear. V shed 2 bases and J shed 8 bases, with 6 bases lying between them. The CDR3 length is 12 residues. Per germline, CDR1 SEHNR and CDR2 FQNEAQ (reference sequence). CDR3 sequence reads: CASSLSGEKLFF. CDR3 coding DNA: TGTGCCAGCAGCTTATCGGGAGAAAAACTGTTTTTT. Full variable domain (remainder filled in from reference TRBV7-9 and TRBJ1-4): DTGVSQNPRHKITKRGQNVTFRCDPISEHNRLYWYRQTLGQGPEFLTYFQNEAQLEKSRLLSDRFSAERPKGSFSTLEIQRTEQGDSAMYLCASSLSGEKLFFGSGTQLSVL.

The CDR3: CASSQSGFGEAFF. The CDR3 DNA sequence: TGCGCCAGCAGCCAATCAGGGTTTGGTGAAGCTTTCTTT. J is TRBJ1-1 and V is TRBV5-1; the D gene is possibly TRBD1 (5 bases). The germline V and J ends were trimmed by 4 bases and 7 bases, with 14 bases remaining between them. The CDR3 has 13 amino acids. Germline loops: CDR1 SGHRS, CDR2 YFSETQ.

The chain carries TRBV11-2 and TRBJ1-2, with 8 bases lining up with TRBD1. The CDR3 extends over 13 amino acids. V lost 5 bases to trimming and J lost 10 bases; unmatched junction nucleotides: 9. The germline V gene has CDR1 SGHAT and CDR2 FQNNGV. CDR3 sequence: CASSQTGAKVYTF. The CDR3 bases are TGTGCCAGCAGCCAGACAGGGGCAAAGGTCTACACCTTC.

The V call is TRBV28, the J call TRBJ2-7, with 8 bases matching TRBD2. The CDR3 extends over 13 amino acids. The V gene end was trimmed by 3 bases and the J gene end by 6 bases; junction bases not matched to a gene: 4. CDR1 and CDR2 from the germline V gene are MDHEN and SYDVKM. The CDR3 loop is CASSLSGRREQYF. The CDR3 bases are TGTGCCAGCAGTTTGAGCGGGAGACGCGAGCAGTACTTC.

This clone was found once. This CDR3 reads CASSLDVGADTQYF. For the CDR3, the DNA is TGTGCCAGCAGCTTAGATGTCGGGGCAGATACGCAGTATTTT. The V and J genes are TRBV11-2 and TRBJ2-3, with a possible D match to TRBD2 (5 bases). CDR1 is SGHAT, CDR2 FQNNGV, per germline. The CDR3 has 14 residues. V was trimmed by 0 bases and J by 4 bases, leaving 8 bases between them.

The V call is TRBV11-2, the J call TRBJ1-2; D gene unclear. This CDR3 is 15 amino acids long. V shed 3 bases and J shed 7 bases, with 18 bases lying between them. The germline gives CDR1 SGHAT, CDR2 FQNNGV. Written as DNA, the CDR3 is TGTGCCAGCAGCTTTGAACCGGGCTCATATGGTGGCTACACCTTC. Translation gives CASSFEPGSYGGYTF.

In its sample, this clone was seen once. The chain carries TRBV28 and TRBJ2-7; 12 bases align to TRBD2. This CDR3 region has 15 residues. The J segment lost 5 bases and the V segment lost 5 bases, leaving 7 bases of the junction unmatched. Germline V gene sequence: CDR1 MDHEN, CDR2 SYDVKM. CDR3 in DNA: TGTGCCAGCAGTCGCACTAGCGGGAGGATCCACGAGCAGTACTTC. The encoded protein is CASSRTSGRIHEQYF. The whole variable domain, remainder taken from reference TRBV28 and TRBJ2-7, is DVKVTQSSRYLVKRTGEKVFLECVQDMDHENMFWYRQDPGLGLRLIYFSYDVKMKEKGDIPEGYSVSREKKERFSLILESASTNQTSMYLCASSRTSGRIHEQYFGPGTRLTVT.

V is TRBV28 and J is TRBJ1-5; maybe TRBD1 (6 bases). Between the trimmed V and J ends, which lost 5 bases and 7 bases, there was a span of 15 bases. Germline V gives CDR1 MDHEN, CDR2 SYDVKM. The CDR3 loop spans 14 amino acids. The CDR3 loop is CASSKYRVGQPQHF. In DNA form, the CDR3 reads TGTGCCAGCAGTAAGTACAGGGTTGGACAGCCCCAGCATTTT.

The rearrangement joins TRBV28 to TRBJ1-4; 8 nucleotides align to TRBD1. Trimming took 2 bases from V and 2 from J; bases not matched to a gene: 7. This CDR3 comprises 17 residues. Germline-derived CDR1 and CDR2 are MDHEN and SYDVKM. CDR3 DNA sequence: TGTGCCAGCAGTTTAGCCAGGGGGCCCTCTACTAATGAAAAACTGTTTTTT. It is translated as CASSLARGPSTNEKLFF.

Only one count was recorded for this clone. V usage is TRBV5-1 and J usage is TRBJ2-7, with 13 nucleotides matching TRBD2. Trimming cost V 0 bases and J 7 bases; bases outside gene matches: 4. The CDR3 length is 15 residues. Germline V CDR1 and CDR2: SGHRS, YFSETQ. In DNA form, the CDR3 reads TGCGCCAGCAGCTTGGGACTAGCGGGAGGTGAAGAGCAGTACTTC. This translates into CASSLGLAGGEEQYF.

The sample holds one count of this clone. This rearrangement joins TRBV5-1 to TRBJ2-2; TRBD2 agrees at 11 bases. V gave up 4 bases and J gave up 4 bases; unmatched junction bases: 6. The CDR3 spans 16 residues. Germline CDR1 is SGHRS and CDR2 is YFSETQ. DNA of the CDR3: TGCGCCAGCAGCCCGGATAGCGGGAGGGCCACCGGGGAGCTGTTTTTT. Protein: CASSPDSGRATGELFF.

The chain combines TRBV2 with TRBJ1-2, with 9 nucleotides matching TRBD1. V shed 5 bases, J shed 4 bases, and the junction held 11 bases outside the gene matches. The CDR3 contains 16 residues. Germline V CDR1 and CDR2: SNHLY, FYNNEI. As DNA, the CDR3 is TGTGCCAGCAGTCCCGGGACAGGGTCTATGGGCTATGGCTACACCTTC. It yields the protein CASSPGTGSMGYGYTF.

The chain couples TRBV19 to TRBJ1-4; weak D call: TRBD1 (6 bases). V lost 3 bases and J 5 bases, leaving 13 bases between the germline ends. Looked up from germline, CDR1 is LNHDA and CDR2 is SQIVND (reference sequence). CDR3 length: 15 amino acids. The CDR3 loop reads CASSMARGRNEKLFF. The CDR3, as DNA: TGTGCCAGTAGTATGGCCAGGGGCCGAAATGAAAAACTGTTTTTT.

This clone was seen just once. V is TRBV3-1 (or the pseudogene TRBV3-2) and J is TRBJ2-7, with 16 bases identical to TRBD2. Germline CDR1 and CDR2: LGHDT and YNNKEL (reference sequence). CDR3 length equals 17 residues. V trimming: 4 bases; J trimming: 0 bases; junction bases outside the gene matches: 3. CDR3 DNA sequence: TGTGCCAGCAGCCGGGGGACTAGCGGGAGGGTCTCCTACGAGCAGTACTTC. Amino acids: CASSRGTSGRVSYEQYF.

The chain employs TRBV6-5 and TRBJ2-1; D is undetermined. The CDR3 is 15 residues long. Trimming shortened V by 8 bases and J by 1 base, and 15 bases separated the two germline ends. The germline CDR1 and CDR2 sequences are MNHEY and SVGAGI. The CDR3 sequence: CASLPYFLSYNEQFF. The CDR3 nucleotides read TGTGCCAGCTTACCCTATTTTTTGTCCTACAATGAGCAGTTCTTC.

A single count supports this clone. The V call is TRBV6-5, the J call TRBJ2-7, with 9 bases identical to TRBD1. V gave up 6 bases and J gave up 2 bases; unmatched junction bases: 8. The CDR3 has 15 amino acids. Germline V CDR1 and CDR2: MNHEY, SVGAGI. CDR3: CASSGQGSFPYEQYF. CDR3 nucleotides: TGTGCCAGCAGCGGACAGGGGAGTTTCCCCTACGAGCAGTACTTC.

This chain uses TRBV6-5 with TRBJ2-3; D remains unclear. The CDR3 runs to 14 residues. In germline, CDR1 is MNHEY, CDR2 SVGAGI. V lost 0 bases, J lost 0 bases, and 4 bases lay in between. The CDR3: CASSYSFSTDTQYF. The DNA for the CDR3 is TGTGCCAGCAGTTACTCGTTCAGCACAGATACGCAGTATTTT.

V and J are TRBV15 and TRBJ2-1; 9 bases map to TRBD2. The CDR3 contains 16 residues. The germline V gene encodes CDR1 LNHNV and CDR2 YYDKDF (reference sequence). Unmatched junction bases numbered 6, after V lost 5 bases and J lost 1 base. This chain's CDR3 is CATSVVAGASYNEQFF. As DNA, the CDR3 is TGTGCCACCAGCGTTGTAGCGGGAGCATCCTACAATGAGCAGTTCTTC. The full variable domain, in which reference TRBV15 and TRBJ2-1 provide the parts outside the CDR3, is DAMVIQNPRYQVTQFGKPVTLSCSQTLNHNVMYWYQQKSSQAPKLLFHYYDKDFNNEADTPDNFQSRRPNTSFCFLDIRSPGLGDTAMYLCATSVVAGASYNEQFFGPGTRLTVL.

The V and J genes are TRBV5-1 and TRBJ2-7; D is uncertain. The CDR3 has 16 residues. The ends were cut back, 4 bases at V and 5 bases at J, with 22 bases in the middle. Germline lookup yields CDR1 SGHRS and CDR2 YFSETQ. The DNA of the CDR3 is TGCGCCAGCAGCACCAGTTCCCTCCGGGTCGTCCACGAGCAGTACTTC. It yields the protein CASSTSSLRVVHEQYF.

The chain has TRBV2 and TRBJ1-5; D call uncertain. V dropped 7 bases and J dropped 2 bases, with 9 bases sitting between them. The CDR3 has 13 amino acids. Germline values: CDR1 SNHLY, CDR2 FYNNEI. CDR3 region: CASNRQRNQPQHF. The CDR3, as DNA: TGTGCCAGCAATAGGCAGCGCAATCAGCCCCAGCATTTT.

The chain employs TRBV27 and TRBJ2-7; possible D gene TRBD1, 6 bases. The CDR3 totals 17 residues. V gave up 1 base and J gave up 0 bases, with 16 bases separating them. Germline CDR1 and CDR2: MNHEY and SMNVEV (reference sequence). CDR3 residues: CASSLYVRGQFSYEQYF. Here the CDR3 DNA reads TGTGCCAGCAGTTTATATGTACGAGGACAGTTCTCCTACGAGCAGTACTTC.

V gene TRBV11-2 combines with J gene TRBJ2-4; 10 bases agree with TRBD2. The trim removed 6 bases at V and 3 bases at J, leaving 14 bases unmatched. In germline, CDR1 is SGHAT, CDR2 FQNNGV. The CDR3 sequence is 18 residues long. Here the CDR3 reads CASRGVGSGRRGKNIQYF. In DNA, the CDR3 is TGTGCCAGCAGGGGGGTTGGTAGCGGGAGGAGGGGCAAAAACATTCAGTACTTC.